This T cell receptor beta chain was documented in a study of OX40 agonist ivuxolimab in advanced cancers. This clone appeared once. Its antigen is not known. Study findings and constraints: The authors also found low normalized T-cell clonal expansion in some nonresponders.

Germline V lookup: CDR1 SGHRS, CDR2 YFSETQ. The CDR3 is 14 residues long. Losses at the gene ends were 6 bases for V and 3 bases for J; bases not matched to a gene: 9. Using immunoSEQ multiplex PCR, the repertoire was profiled, and TCRdb retains in-frame clones only, with some absent. The table includes about 150,000 clones, under 95% detected once. V usage is TRBV5-1 and J usage is TRBJ2-7; 7 bases match TRBD1. The specimen comprised CD4+ or CD8+ T cells sorted from blood, sampled in a trial of the OX40 agonist ivuxolimab. The origin of this receptor is an adult with an advanced solid tumor such as melanoma, head and neck, liver or kidney cancer. DNA for the CDR3: TGCGCCAGCACGTACCGGACAGGCATCTACGAGCAGTACTTC. Its protein product is CASTYRTGIYEQYF.